These 18 T cell receptor beta chains share one sample of origin, sequenced in a study of cytomegalovirus exposure and HLA in healthy donors. PCR used 60 Vbeta primers and 13 Jbeta primers. This table comes from immunoSEQ multiplex PCR, and its TCRdb copy is limited to in-frame clones, with some not included. The data show 110,000 to 150,000 clones, around 10% seen once. The sequencing input was PBMCs. Every receptor here comes from a male donor in good health and CMV-seronegative.

The chain employs TRBV19 and TRBJ2-7; D remains unclear. Germline lookup yields CDR1 LNHDA and CDR2 SQIVND (reference sequence). The CDR3 is 14 residues long. V lost 7 bases and J lost 0, with 13 bases in between. CDR3 nucleotide sequence: TGTGCCAGTAAAGATAGAGCCTCCTCCTACGAGCAGTACTTC. It codes for CASKDRASSYEQYF.

The V and J genes are TRBV28 and TRBJ1-2; D unresolved. The CDR3 totals 12 residues. V lost 6 bases and J lost 4, with 9 bases in between. Germline CDR1 and CDR2: MDHEN and SYDVKM. CDR3 DNA sequence: TGTGCCAGCAGGCTAGGCCCCTATGGCTACACCTTC. The encoded protein is CASRLGPYGYTF.

This clone has only a few counts. This rearrangement joins TRBV5-1 to TRBJ2-6, with 7 bases fitting TRBD2. Trimming removed 5 bases from V and 0 bases from J; junction bases left unmatched: 8. The CDR3 runs 17 residues. Germline CDR1 and CDR2: SGHRS and YFSETQ. The CDR3 DNA sequence: TGCGCCAGCAGTCGGGGGGATCTCTCCTCTGGGGCCAACGTCCTGACTTTC. It specifies CASSRGDLSSGANVLTF.

The rearrangement links TRBV6-5 to TRBJ2-3; D is unresolved. The germline V and J ends were trimmed by 0 bases and 2 bases, with 3 bases remaining between them. In germline, CDR1 is MNHEY, CDR2 SVGAGI. The CDR3 length is 13 residues. Here the CDR3 reads CASSYSLTDTQYF. Written as DNA, the CDR3 is TGTGCCAGCAGTTACTCTCTCACAGATACGCAGTATTTT.

The chain carries TRBV7-2 and TRBJ2-1; possible D gene TRBD1, 5 bases. Trimming cost V 0 bases and J 6 bases, with 12 bases left between them. The CDR3 has 15 amino acids. From germline, CDR1 is SGHTA and CDR2 FQGNSA. This CDR3 is CASSLAGARGNEQFF. The DNA of the CDR3 is TGTGCCAGCAGCTTAGCCGGAGCAAGGGGCAATGAGCAGTTCTTC.

This clone was seen more than once but under ten times. The V gene is TRBV5-4, the J gene TRBJ1-1, with D maybe TRBD1 (5 bases). V gave up 5 bases and J gave up 3 bases, with 11 bases separating them. Germline V gene sequence: CDR1 SGHNT, CDR2 YYREEE (reference sequence). This CDR3 is built from 13 residues. CDR3 amino acids: CASRDWGDTEAFF. The DNA for the CDR3 is TGTGCCAGCAGGGACTGGGGGGACACTGAAGCTTTCTTT.

This rearrangement joins TRBV29-1 to TRBJ2-1; the match to TRBD2 covers 8 bases. J lost 3 bases, V lost 5 bases, and 12 bases had no gene match. CDR3 size: 16 residues. Germline values: CDR1 SQVTM, CDR2 ANQGSEA. The CDR3 loop is CSVRGSGKGLYNEQFF. Written as DNA, the CDR3 is TGCAGCGTTCGGGGTAGCGGGAAGGGTCTCTACAATGAGCAGTTCTTC.

This clone turned up a few times. This chain links TRBV7-9 with TRBJ1-6, with D possibly matching TRBD1 (5 bases). This CDR3 comprises 15 residues. With 4 bases removed from V and 10 bases from J, the gap between germline ends came to 17 bases. Germline lookup yields CDR1 SEHNR and CDR2 FQNEAQ (reference sequence). DNA of the CDR3: TGTGCCAGCAGCTCCCCTGACAGCTTCGGGTCACCCCTCCACTTT. This sequence encodes CASSSPDSFGSPLHF.

This clone was counted between two and nine times. The gene calls are TRBV27 and TRBJ2-7, with 9 bases fitting TRBD2. The CDR3 loop spans 16 amino acids. Germline CDR1 MNHEY, CDR2 SMNVEV (reference sequence). Trimming took 5 bases from V and 0 from J; bases not matched to a gene: 8. The CDR3 spells CASSPSSGMISYEQYF. The CDR3 nucleotides read TGTGCCAGCAGTCCGTCTAGCGGGATGATCTCCTACGAGCAGTACTTC.

V usage is TRBV5-4 and J usage is TRBJ2-5; D might be TRBD2 (5 bases). CDR1 and CDR2 from the germline V gene are SGHNT and YYREEE (reference sequence). V lost 0 bases and J lost 5, with 11 bases in between. This CDR3 region has 14 residues. The CDR3 loop reads CASSLGPTRETQYF. The CDR3 DNA follows: TGTGCCAGCAGCTTGGGACCCACTAGGGAGACCCAGTACTTC. The whole variable domain, filled in from reference TRBV5-4 and TRBJ2-5, reads ETGVTQSPTHLIKTRGQQVTLRCSSQSGHNTVSWYQQALGQGPQFIFQYYREEENGRGNFPPRFSGLQFPNYSSELNVNALELDDSALYLCASSLGPTRETQYFGPGTRLLVL.

This chain connects TRBV28 to TRBJ2-7; 8 bases match TRBD1. Germline assignment: CDR1 MDHEN and CDR2 SYDVKM. The CDR3 has 17 amino acids. V dropped 3 bases and J dropped 0; count of bases not matched to a gene: 10. CDR3 nucleotides: TGTGCCAGCAGTTTTCTGCGGGGACAGGAGAGCTCCTACGAGCAGTACTTC. It encodes CASSFLRGQESSYEQYF.

About this clone: Other DNA sequences in this specimen translate into the identical CDR3. The V call is TRBV29-1, the J call TRBJ1-2; 9 positions agree with TRBD1. Per the germline V gene, CDR1 is SQVTM and CDR2 is ANQGSEA. The CDR3 has 11 residues. The CDR3 region has the DNA TGCAGTATCGGACAGGGGAGCGGCTACACCTTC. Its protein is CSIGQGSGYTF. The entire variable domain, with the rest obtained from reference TRBV29-1 and TRBJ1-2, is as follows: SAVISQKPSRDICQRGTSLTIQCQVDSQVTMMFWYRQQPGQSLTLIATANQGSEATYESGFVIDKFPISRPNLTFSTLTVSNMSPEDSSIYLCSIGQGSGYTFGSGTRLTVV.

This clone was counted only a few times. This chain connects TRBV4-2 to TRBJ2-7, with D tentatively TRBD2 (6 bases). This CDR3 is built from 16 residues. Germline V CDR1 and CDR2: LGHNA, YNFKEQ. The germline V and J ends were trimmed by 2 bases and 3 bases, with 17 bases remaining between them. This CDR3 reads CASSQPLLAGLYEQYF. CDR3 nucleotides: TGTGCCAGCAGCCAACCCTTATTGGCGGGGCTCTACGAGCAGTACTTC.

The chain carries TRBV5-1 and TRBJ1-6, with D perhaps TRBD1 (6 bases). Deletions cut 3 bases from V and 3 bases from J, with 7 bases between. This CDR3 is 14 amino acids long. Looked up from germline, CDR1 is SGHRS and CDR2 is YFSETQ. CDR3 bases: TGCGCCAGCAGCTGGGACAACTATAATTCACCCCTCCACTTT. Its protein product is CASSWDNYNSPLHF.

This chain connects TRBV29-1 to TRBJ2-7, with a possible D match to TRBD1 (7 bases). Trimming pared 7 bases from V and 1 base from J, leaving 23 bases between. Germline lookup yields CDR1 SQVTM and CDR2 ANQGSEA. This CDR3 is 16 amino acids long. The CDR3 loop is CSAETGNRGGSYEQYF. The CDR3 DNA is TGCAGCGCTGAGACAGGGAATAGAGGGGGGTCCTACGAGCAGTACTTC.

With respect to this clone: Relative to the germline gene, one junction end is altered; a read error may explain this. Distinct nucleotide sequences in the sample also encode this CDR3. This chain connects TRBV5-1 to TRBJ2-7; D unresolved. Germline V gene data show CDR1 as SGHRS and CDR2 as YFSETQ. CDR3 length: 12 residues. As DNA, the CDR3 is TGCGCCAGCAGCTTGAACGACAACGAACAGTACTTC. This encodes CASSLNDNEQYF.

V usage is TRBV15 and J usage is TRBJ2-7; D may be TRBD1 (5 bases). The V end lost 6 bases, the J end lost 2 bases, and 17 bases lay between the germline ends. Germline loops: CDR1 LNHNV, CDR2 YYDKDF (reference sequence). There are 15 residues in the CDR3. CDR3 region: CATSQTRQSPYEQYF. The DNA of the CDR3 is TGTGCCACCAGTCAAACGAGACAGTCCCCCTACGAGCAGTACTTC.

The V call is TRBV28, the J call TRBJ1-1; the D is unclear. Germline CDR1 is MDHEN and CDR2 is SYDVKM. V was trimmed by 1 base and J by 4 bases, leaving 10 bases between them. The CDR3 has 14 amino acids. CDR3 coding DNA: TGTGCCAGCAGTTTATACCCGGGAGGCACTGAAGCTTTCTTT. Protein: CASSLYPGGTEAFF.